Below are 30 T cell receptor beta chains sequenced from a single sample in a study. From the RT-PCR reads, TCRdb called clonotypes with MiXCR, one entry per CDR3 protein. This sample has about 700,000 distinct CDR3 sequences; approximately 15% occur once, and the top ten carry 3.6%. Material for sequencing was memory CD4+ T cells from blood. The receptors here all came from a female donor in good health, serving as a healthy control.

This clonotype was counted a few times. J is TRBJ2-3 and V is TRBV5-1; 14 bases line up with TRBD2. CDR1 is SGHRS and CDR2 is YFSETQ in the germline V gene. After removal of 3 bases from V and 4 bases from J, the junction contained 1 base not matched to a gene. This CDR3 comprises 15 residues. The CDR3 protein is CASSWGLAGADTQYF. DNA of the CDR3: TGCGCCAGCAGCTGGGGACTAGCGGGAGCAGATACGCAGTATTTT.

The chain couples TRBV6-5 to TRBJ1-4; tentatively, D is TRBD1 (5 bases). The CDR3 is 14 amino acids. Germline-derived CDR1 and CDR2 are MNHEY and SVGAGI. V dropped 6 bases and J dropped 1 base, with 9 bases sitting between them. CDR3 loop: CASSRGITNEKLFF. DNA for the CDR3: TGTGCCAGCAGCCGGGGGATAACTAATGAAAAACTGTTTTTT.

The chain combines TRBV20-1 with TRBJ1-5; no clear D gene. The CDR3 spans 13 residues. The germline CDR1 and CDR2 sequences are DFQATT and SNEGSKA (reference sequence). Between the trimmed V and J ends, which lost 2 bases and 0 bases, there was a span of 5 bases. CDR3 residues: CSARQHSNQPQHF. The CDR3 DNA follows: TGCAGTGCTAGACAACATAGCAATCAGCCCCAGCATTTT.

The V and J genes are TRBV7-9 and TRBJ1-1; TRBD1 might be the D (6 bases). This CDR3 has 13 residues. CDR1 SEHNR and CDR2 FQNEAQ come from the germline V gene (reference sequence). Trimming shortened V by 4 bases and J by 5 bases, and 11 bases separated the two germline ends. The DNA of the CDR3 is TGTGCCAGCAGCTGGCAACAGGGAACTGAAGCTTTCTTT. Its translation: CASSWQQGTEAFF.

This clonotype was seen a handful of times. V is TRBV20-1 and J is TRBJ1-6; D perhaps matches TRBD1 (6 bases). V was trimmed by 3 bases and J by 7 bases, leaving 16 bases between them. CDR1 DFQATT and CDR2 SNEGSKA come from the germline V gene (reference sequence). CDR3 length equals 15 residues. The CDR3 DNA reads as TGCAGTGCTAGCACCTCAGGGGAGGGGAATTCACCCCTCCACTTT. It is translated as CSASTSGEGNSPLHF.

The chain couples TRBV5-1 to TRBJ2-7; no firm D call. This CDR3 contains 13 residues. Per the germline V gene, CDR1 is SGHRS and CDR2 is YFSETQ. The V end lost 0 bases, the J end lost 5 bases, and 9 bases lay between the germline ends. The CDR3 reads CASSLVGWDEQYF. CDR3 in DNA: TGCGCCAGCAGCTTGGTGGGGTGGGACGAGCAGTACTTC.

The chain joins TRBV30 to TRBJ2-1, with 10 bases fitting TRBD1. From germline, CDR1 is GTSNPN and CDR2 SVGIG (reference sequence). The CDR3 runs 15 residues. J lost 7 bases, V lost 1 base, and 7 bases had no gene match. CDR3 residues: CAWSGSDRGVNEQFF. The CDR3, as DNA: TGTGCCTGGAGTGGTTCGGACAGGGGGGTAAATGAGCAGTTCTTC.

The chain couples TRBV6-1 to TRBJ1-1; D remains ambiguous. Germline assignment: CDR1 MNHNS and CDR2 SASEGT. CDR3 size: 16 residues. Trimming took off 3 bases at V and 7 bases at J, with 21 bases between the two ends. As DNA, the CDR3 is TGTGCCAGCAGTGAGAAGGGTAGGGCAGATCTTTATGAAGCTTTCTTT. Residues: CASSEKGRADLYEAFF.

This clonotype was recorded a few times. The chain uses TRBV7-8 and TRBJ1-1; the D is unclear. V was pared by 3 bases and J by 7 bases, with 12 bases between. Germline V gene lookup returns CDR1 SGHVS and CDR2 FQNEAQ. The CDR3 length is 13 residues. This chain's CDR3 is CASSFGEGFEAFF. CDR3 nucleotide sequence: TGTGCCAGCAGCTTCGGGGAGGGCTTTGAAGCTTTCTTT.

V and J are TRBV5-1 and TRBJ1-2; 7 nucleotides line up with TRBD1. CDR3 length equals 15 residues. Germline-derived CDR1 and CDR2 are SGHRS and YFSETQ. V trimming: 0 bases; J trimming: 2 bases; junction bases outside the gene matches: 4. The CDR3 sequence is CASSLGGQNNYGYTF. The CDR3 DNA reads as TGCGCCAGCAGCTTGGGGGGACAGAACAACTATGGCTACACCTTC. Full variable domain (missing parts from reference TRBV5-1 and TRBJ1-2): KAGVTQTPRYLIKTRGQQVTLSCSPISGHRSVSWYQQTPGQGLQFLFEYFSETQRNKGNFPGRFSGRQFSNSRSEMNVSTLELGDSALYLCASSLGGQNNYGYTFGSGTRLTVV.

The table lists this clonotype with a few counts. J is TRBJ1-5 and V is TRBV6-1, with a tentative D call TRBD1 (6 bases). Trimming removed 3 bases from V and 6 bases from J, with 15 bases in between. This CDR3 region has 15 residues. Germline values: CDR1 MNHNS, CDR2 SASEGT. Written as DNA, the CDR3 is TGTGCCAGCAGTGAGTCACAGGGTGAGGGTCAGCCCCAGCATTTT. Translation: CASSESQGEGQPQHF.

This clonotype showed up many times. The chain is built from TRBV15 and TRBJ2-2; TRBD2 matches 14 bases. V shed 6 bases, J shed 6 bases, and the junction held 6 bases outside the gene matches. CDR3 length equals 16 residues. Germline V gene sequence: CDR1 LNHNV, CDR2 YYDKDF (reference sequence). CDR3 sequence: CATSWGLAGDAGELFF. In DNA, the CDR3 is TGTGCCACCAGTTGGGGACTAGCGGGAGATGCCGGGGAGCTGTTTTTT.

Concerning this clonotype itself: This may come from a read error, since a much larger clone is one base off. The CDR3 loop reads CSGTTSRSVNEQFF. The CDR3 bases are TGCAGCGGGACGACTAGCAGGAGCGTTAATGAGCAGTTCTTC. V and J are TRBV29-1 and TRBJ2-1; 7 bases are shared with TRBD2. Germline values: CDR1 SQVTM, CDR2 ANQGSEA. This CDR3 has 14 residues. V shed 7 bases, J shed 7 bases, and the junction held 13 bases outside the gene matches.

This clonotype appeared a few times. The chain couples TRBV4-2 to TRBJ2-5, with 8 bases fitting TRBD2. The trim removed 4 bases at V and 5 bases at J, leaving 12 bases unmatched. Germline V gene data show CDR1 as LGHNA and CDR2 as YNFKEQ. The CDR3 totals 16 residues. CDR3 in DNA: TGTGCCAGCAGCCCCTCGGGAGCGGGAGTCGAGGAGACCCAGTACTTC. Its protein is CASSPSGAGVEETQYF.

This clonotype was observed at least ten times. The V gene is TRBV6-5, the J gene TRBJ1-1; possible D gene TRBD1, 5 bases. The CDR3 extends over 14 amino acids. Germline V gene sequence: CDR1 MNHEY, CDR2 SVGAGI. Trimming removed 5 bases from V and 4 bases from J, with 14 bases in between. The CDR3 region has the DNA TGTGCCAGCAGTGCCCCCGGGGGGAGCACTGAAGCTTTCTTT. It codes for CASSAPGGSTEAFF.

The chain employs TRBV5-6 and TRBJ1-1, with D possibly being TRBD1 (6 bases). The length of the CDR3 is 11 residues. Trimming stripped 2 bases from V and 11 bases from J, with 10 bases between. CDR1 and CDR2 (germline): SGHDT, YYEEEE. For the CDR3, the DNA is TGTGCCAGCAGCTTCCAGGGGTATGCTTTCTTT. It translates to CASSFQGYAFF.

V usage is TRBV5-4 and J usage is TRBJ1-1; the match to TRBD1 covers 9 bases. CDR1 is SGHNT and CDR2 is YYREEE in the germline V gene (reference sequence). This CDR3 spans 15 amino acids. V gave up 4 bases and J gave up 4 bases; unmatched junction bases: 8. The CDR3 DNA reads TGTGCCAGCAGCAAAGAGACAGGGGGAAGCACTGAAGCTTTCTTT. Translating gives CASSKETGGSTEAFF.

In its sample, this clonotype was seen many times. The chain links TRBV7-2 to TRBJ2-7; a weak D match, TRBD1 (7 bases). V lost 5 bases and J 7 bases, leaving 18 bases between the germline ends. This CDR3 comprises 14 residues. CDR1 and CDR2 from the germline V gene are SGHTA and FQGNSA. In DNA form, the CDR3 reads TGTGCCAGCAGCCAGGAGGGGGCTTCGGGTGAGCAGTACTTC. It yields the protein CASSQEGASGEQYF.

This clonotype was counted ten times or more. The chain links TRBV18 to TRBJ2-7, with 7 bases fitting TRBD2. The CDR3 contains 15 residues. Unmatched junction bases numbered 10, after V lost 2 bases and J lost 6 bases. Germline V gene sequence: CDR1 KGHSH, CDR2 LQKENI. CDR3 residues: CASSPLGGRLGEQYF. The CDR3 DNA reads as TGTGCCAGCTCACCATTGGGCGGGAGACTAGGCGAGCAGTACTTC.

This CDR3 is CASRRARNYGYTF. CDR3 coding DNA: TGTGCCAGCAGACGGGCAAGAAACTATGGCTACACCTTC. The V call is TRBV6-6, the J call TRBJ1-2; D not resolved. Trimming stripped 6 bases from V and 2 bases from J, with 10 bases between. The CDR3 spans 13 residues. Germline-derived CDR1 and CDR2 are MNHNY and SVGAGI (reference sequence).

The rearrangement uses TRBV6-6 and TRBJ2-1; 8 bases are shared with TRBD2. Per germline, CDR1 MNHNY and CDR2 SVGAGI (reference sequence). V trimming: 0 bases; J trimming: 6 bases; junction bases outside the gene matches: 10. The CDR3 length is 17 residues. The CDR3 here is CASSYSGSGGSSNEQFF. The CDR3 region has the DNA TGTGCCAGCAGTTACTCCGGCAGCGGGGGTTCTTCCAATGAGCAGTTCTTC.

In its sample, this clonotype was seen many times. This chain links TRBV7-2 with TRBJ2-5; 7 bases fit TRBD1. CDR3 length: 14 amino acids. Germline CDR1 reads SGHTA; CDR2 reads FQGNSA. V lost 6 bases, J lost 5 bases, and 9 bases stayed unmatched. CDR3 sequence (DNA): TGTGCCAGCAGACCAGGACAGGCGAAGGAGACCCAGTACTTC. Translated, it gives CASRPGQAKETQYF. Filled out from reference TRBV7-2 and TRBJ2-5, the complete variable domain reads GAGVSQSPSNKVTEKGKDVELRCDPISGHTALYWYRQSLGQGLEFLIYFQGNSAPDKSGLPSDRFSAERTGGSVSTLTIQRTQQEDSAVYLCASRPGQAKETQYFGPGTRLLVL.

The rearrangement links TRBV11-2 to TRBJ2-7; D possibly corresponds to TRBD2 (5 bases). V gave up 5 bases and J gave up 5 bases, with 19 bases separating them. CDR3 length equals 15 residues. CDR1 and CDR2 (germline): SGHAT, FQNNGV. CDR3 coding DNA: TGTGCCAGCAGCACAATTTTGGGCCTAGCCAACGAGCAGTACTTC. This encodes CASSTILGLANEQYF.

A few counts support this clonotype. In this CDR3 the conserved last residue, phenylalanine or tryptophan, is missing, so a read error is likely. No DNA is shown, since the ends of the CDR3 on it are uncertain; the CDR3 is the one TCRdb lists. The J gene is TRBJ1-3, the V gene TRBV6-1. The CDR3 comprises 11 residues, both ends counted. Germline V gives CDR1 MNHNS, CDR2 SASEGT. CDR3 protein: CASSEAWRINL.

This clonotype showed up just a few times. The chain has TRBV7-3 and TRBJ1-1; 8 bases map to TRBD1. CDR1 SGHTA and CDR2 FQGTGA come from the germline V gene. The CDR3 is made up of 17 amino acids. The V and J ends lost 4 bases and 4 bases, in that order; junction bases with no gene match: 14. The CDR3 nucleotides are TGTGCCAGCAGCTCACGTCCCGGGACAGGTTCGGGCACTGAAGCTTTCTTT. This encodes CASSSRPGTGSGTEAFF.

There are many counts of this clonotype. The chain uses TRBV6-5 and TRBJ1-2; the match to TRBD1 covers 7 bases. The CDR3 is 12 residues long. Germline loops: CDR1 MNHEY, CDR2 SVGAGI. Unmatched junction bases numbered 6, after V lost 6 bases and J lost 8 bases. The CDR3 DNA reads TGTGCCAGCAGCTTCACAGGGGCCGGCTACACCTTC. This sequence encodes CASSFTGAGYTF.

This clonotype was seen repeatedly, ten times or more. The V call is TRBV20-1, the J call TRBJ1-2; TRBD1 aligns across 9 bases. The CDR3 loop spans 12 amino acids. Per germline, CDR1 DFQATT and CDR2 SNEGSKA (reference sequence). CDR3 DNA: TGCACCCCACAGGGGGCGGCCTATGGCTACACCTTC. Protein: CTPQGAAYGYTF.

The chain recombines TRBV5-4 with TRBJ2-2; 10 positions agree with TRBD2. This CDR3 contains 16 residues. Germline values: CDR1 SGHNT, CDR2 YYREEE (reference sequence). V was pared by 4 bases and J by 4 bases, with 7 bases of the junction left unmatched. The CDR3 nucleotides are TGTGCCAGCAGCGTTTCTAGCGGGAGCCGCACCGGGGAGCTGTTTTTT. Protein: CASSVSSGSRTGELFF.

V is TRBV7-3 and J is TRBJ2-1; either TRBD1 or TRBD2 may supply D (6 bases each). Germline V lookup: CDR1 SGHTA, CDR2 FQGTGA. Between the trimmed V and J ends, which lost 5 bases and 3 bases, there was a span of 14 bases. This CDR3 has 15 residues. The DNA of the CDR3 is TGTGCCAGCAGCCAGGACGGGGGCTACTACAATGAGCAGTTCTTC. Its translation is CASSQDGGYYNEQFF.

Only a few counts were recorded for this clonotype. The CDR3 DNA sequence: TGTGCCAGCAGCTTAAATCGACGCGCCGACCGCAACACAGATACGCAGTATTTT. This sequence encodes CASSLNRRADRNTDTQYF. The chain joins TRBV7-3 to TRBJ2-3, with D unresolved. The CDR3 extends over 18 amino acids. Germline V gene sequence: CDR1 SGHTA, CDR2 FQGTGA. The ends were cut back, 1 base at V and 2 bases at J, with 19 bases in the middle. The full variable domain, completed using reference TRBV7-3 and TRBJ2-3, is GAGVSQTPSNKVTEKGKYVELRCDPISGHTALYWYRQSLGQGPEFLIYFQGTGAADDSGLPNDRFFAVRPEGSVSTLKIQRTERGDSAVYLCASSLNRRADRNTDTQYFGPGTRLTVL.